This T cell receptor beta chain was retrieved from a study of identical twins. This CDR3 has 14 amino acids. CDR1 KGHSH and CDR2 LQKENI come from the germline V gene. V lost 4 bases to trimming and J lost 5 bases, with 14 bases between them. TCRdb re-derived calls from the 5' RACE reads in MiXCR, one entry per CDR3 protein. The sample includes around 480,000 distinct CDR3 sequences, 12% to 15% of them seen just once. There are a few counts of this clonotype. These same data were also listed under a study on yellow fever vaccine responses in identical twins.

This TCR was sampled from a woman aged 18-29 years in good health. The chain combines TRBV18 with TRBJ1-2; D not resolved. The sample consisted of CD4+ T cells sorted from blood. DNA of the CDR3: TGTGCCAGCTCACAAAACTTTCCCCCGTATGGCTACACCTTC. Its translation is CASSQNFPPYGYTF.